This T cell receptor (beta chain) was captured by sequencing in a study of early T cells in non-severe SARS-CoV-2 infection. About the study: Sequencing used unsorted whole-blood bulk RNA, so chains lack pairing. Regarding the study as a whole: VDJdb-based annotation leaned toward anti-spike CD8 responses and missed private and CD4 specificities.

Germline trimming cut 4 bases from V and 0 bases from J; bases unmatched to any gene: 7. There are 16 residues in the CDR3. Germline values: CDR1 SGHRS, CDR2 YFSETQ. Individual cDNA molecules carried attached unique molecular identifiers. TCRdb re-derived calls from the 5' RACE reads in MiXCR, one entry per CDR3 protein. The data contain 55,000 to 70,000 distinct CDR3 sequences, around an eighth of them singletons. A few counts support this clonotype. The target antigen is unknown. The chain recombines TRBV5-1 with TRBJ2-1, with TRBD1 matching 7 bases. The source material was whole blood. This clonotype was obtained from an adult who was a healthcare worker with PCR-confirmed SARS-CoV-2 infection or an uninfected control (not recorded which). The CDR3 coding sequence is TGCGCCAGCAGCCCGGGACAGATGAGCTCCTACAATGAGCAGTTCTTC. The encoded protein is CASSPGQMSSYNEQFF.